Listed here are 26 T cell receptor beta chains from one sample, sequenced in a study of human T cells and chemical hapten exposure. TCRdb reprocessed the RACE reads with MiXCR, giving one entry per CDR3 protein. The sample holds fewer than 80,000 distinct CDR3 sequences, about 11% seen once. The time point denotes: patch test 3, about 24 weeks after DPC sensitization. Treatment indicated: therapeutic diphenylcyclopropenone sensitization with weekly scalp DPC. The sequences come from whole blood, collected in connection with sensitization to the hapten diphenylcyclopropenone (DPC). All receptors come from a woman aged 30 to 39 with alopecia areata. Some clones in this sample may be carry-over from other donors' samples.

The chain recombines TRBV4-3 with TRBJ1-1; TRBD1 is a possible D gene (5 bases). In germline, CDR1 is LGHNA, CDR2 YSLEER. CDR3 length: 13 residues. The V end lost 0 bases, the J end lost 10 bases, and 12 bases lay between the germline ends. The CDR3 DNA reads TGCGCCAGCAGCCAAGATGCGGGGCGGGGAGCTTTCTTT. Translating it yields CASSQDAGRGAFF.

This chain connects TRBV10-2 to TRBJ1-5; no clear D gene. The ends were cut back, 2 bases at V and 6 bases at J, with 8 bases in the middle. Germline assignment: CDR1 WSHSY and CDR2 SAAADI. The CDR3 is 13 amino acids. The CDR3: CASSEGSPQPQHF. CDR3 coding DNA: TGCGCCAGCAGTGAGGGGTCTCCTCAGCCCCAGCATTTT.

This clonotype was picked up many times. In nucleotides, the CDR3 is TGCGCCAGCAGCTTCTCTCAGATGGACCAAGAGACCCAGTACTTC. Its protein is CASSFSQMDQETQYF. V usage is TRBV5-1 and J usage is TRBJ2-5; D gene unclear. This CDR3 spans 15 amino acids. The V end was cut by 2 bases, the J end by 0 bases, with 11 bases between. Germline V CDR1 and CDR2: SGHRS, YFSETQ.

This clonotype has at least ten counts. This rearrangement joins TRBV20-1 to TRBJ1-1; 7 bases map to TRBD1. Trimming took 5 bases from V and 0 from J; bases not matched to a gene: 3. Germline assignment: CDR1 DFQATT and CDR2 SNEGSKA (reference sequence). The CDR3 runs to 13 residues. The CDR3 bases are TGCAGTGCTCCGGGACAGTTGAACACTGAAGCTTTCTTT. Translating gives CSAPGQLNTEAFF.

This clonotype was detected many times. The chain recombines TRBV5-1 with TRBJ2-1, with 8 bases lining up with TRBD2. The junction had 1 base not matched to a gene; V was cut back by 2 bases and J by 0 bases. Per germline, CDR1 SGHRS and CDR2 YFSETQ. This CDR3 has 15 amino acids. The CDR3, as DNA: TGCGCCAGCAGCTTACTAGCGGACTCCTACAATGAGCAGTTCTTC. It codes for CASSLLADSYNEQFF.

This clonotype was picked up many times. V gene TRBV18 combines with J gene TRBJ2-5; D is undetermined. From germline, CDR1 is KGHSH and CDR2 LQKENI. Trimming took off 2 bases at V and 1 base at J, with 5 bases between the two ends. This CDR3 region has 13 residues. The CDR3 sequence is CASSPGSQETQYF. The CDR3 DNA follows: TGTGCCAGCTCACCAGGCAGCCAAGAGACCCAGTACTTC.

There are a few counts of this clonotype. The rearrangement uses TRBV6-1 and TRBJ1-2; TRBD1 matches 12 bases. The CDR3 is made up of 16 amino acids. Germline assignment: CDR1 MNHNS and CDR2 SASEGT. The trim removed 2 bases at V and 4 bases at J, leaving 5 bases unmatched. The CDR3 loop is CASSESPGQGAYGYTF. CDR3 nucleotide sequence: TGTGCCAGCAGTGAATCACCGGGACAGGGGGCCTATGGCTACACCTTC.

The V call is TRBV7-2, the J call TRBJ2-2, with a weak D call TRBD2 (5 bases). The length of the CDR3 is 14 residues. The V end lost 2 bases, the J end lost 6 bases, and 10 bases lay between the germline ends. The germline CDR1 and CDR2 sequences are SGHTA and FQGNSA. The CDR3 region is CASSLMGEAGELFF. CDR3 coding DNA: TGTGCCAGCAGCTTAATGGGAGAGGCCGGGGAGCTGTTTTTT.

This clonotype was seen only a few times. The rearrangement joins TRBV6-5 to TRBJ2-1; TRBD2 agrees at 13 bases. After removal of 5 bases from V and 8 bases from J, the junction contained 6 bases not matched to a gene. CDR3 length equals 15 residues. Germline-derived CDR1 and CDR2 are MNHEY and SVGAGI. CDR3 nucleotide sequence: TGTGCCAGCAGTCCCACTAGCGGGGGGGCGGATGAGCAGTTCTTC. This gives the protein CASSPTSGGADEQFF.

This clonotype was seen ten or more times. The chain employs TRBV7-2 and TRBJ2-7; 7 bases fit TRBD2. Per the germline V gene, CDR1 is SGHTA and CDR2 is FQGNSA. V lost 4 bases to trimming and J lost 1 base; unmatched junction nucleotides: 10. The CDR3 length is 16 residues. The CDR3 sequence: CASSSRGGSESYEQYF. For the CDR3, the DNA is TGTGCCAGCAGCTCCCGGGGCGGGAGTGAATCCTACGAGCAGTACTTC.

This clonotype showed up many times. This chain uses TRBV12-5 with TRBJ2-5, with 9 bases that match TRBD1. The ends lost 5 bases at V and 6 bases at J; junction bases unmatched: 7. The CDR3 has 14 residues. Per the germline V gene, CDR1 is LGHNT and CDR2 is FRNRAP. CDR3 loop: CASGPQQGAQTQYF. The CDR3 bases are TGTGCTAGTGGTCCTCAACAGGGGGCTCAGACCCAGTACTTC.

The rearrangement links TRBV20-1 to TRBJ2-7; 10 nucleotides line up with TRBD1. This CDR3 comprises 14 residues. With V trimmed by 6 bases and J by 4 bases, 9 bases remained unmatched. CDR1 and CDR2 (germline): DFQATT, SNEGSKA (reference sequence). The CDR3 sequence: CSAEPGQGNYEQYF. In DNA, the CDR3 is TGCAGTGCCGAACCGGGACAGGGGAATTACGAGCAGTACTTC.

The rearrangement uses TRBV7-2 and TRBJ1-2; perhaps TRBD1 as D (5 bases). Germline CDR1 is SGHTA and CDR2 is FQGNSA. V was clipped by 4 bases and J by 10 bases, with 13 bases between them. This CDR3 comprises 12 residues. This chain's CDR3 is CASSSRQRDYTF. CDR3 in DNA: TGTGCCAGCAGCTCCCGACAGCGGGACTACACCTTC.

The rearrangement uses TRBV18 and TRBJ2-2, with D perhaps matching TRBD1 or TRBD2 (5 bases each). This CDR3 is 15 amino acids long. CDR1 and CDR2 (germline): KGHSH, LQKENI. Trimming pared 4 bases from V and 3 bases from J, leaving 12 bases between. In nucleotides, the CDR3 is TGTGCCAGCTCACTCCGGGACGGAGACACCGGGGAGCTGTTTTTT. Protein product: CASSLRDGDTGELFF. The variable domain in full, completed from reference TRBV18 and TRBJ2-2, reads NAGVMQNPRHLVRRRGQEARLRCSPMKGHSHVYWYRQLPEEGLKFMVYLQKENIIDESGMPKERFSAEFPKEGPSILRIQQVVRGDSAAYFCASSLRDGDTGELFFGEGSRLTVL.

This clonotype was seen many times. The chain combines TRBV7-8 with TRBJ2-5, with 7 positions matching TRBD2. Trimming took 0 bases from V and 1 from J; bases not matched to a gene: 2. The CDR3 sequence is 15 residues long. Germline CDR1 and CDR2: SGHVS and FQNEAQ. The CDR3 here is CASSLAGGIQETQYF. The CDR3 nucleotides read TGTGCCAGCAGCTTAGCGGGAGGGATCCAAGAGACCCAGTACTTC.

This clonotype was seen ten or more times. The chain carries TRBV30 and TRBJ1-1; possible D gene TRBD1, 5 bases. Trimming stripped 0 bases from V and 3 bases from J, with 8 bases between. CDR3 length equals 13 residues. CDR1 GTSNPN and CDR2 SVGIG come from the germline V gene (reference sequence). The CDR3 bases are TGTGCCTGGAGTGTACGGGGCGACACTGAAGCTTTCTTT. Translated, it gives CAWSVRGDTEAFF. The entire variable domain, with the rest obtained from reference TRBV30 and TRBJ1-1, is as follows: SQTIHQWPATLVQPVGSPLSLECTVEGTSNPNLYWYRQAAGRGLQLLFYSVGIGQISSEVPQNLSASRPQDRQFILSSKKLLLSDSGFYLCAWSVRGDTEAFFGQGTRLTVV.

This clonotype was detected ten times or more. This chain's CDR3 is CASRGQWLQYF. The CDR3 DNA reads TGTGCCAGTAGGGGACAGTGGCTTCAGTACTTC. V gene TRBV19 combines with J gene TRBJ2-4, with 7 bases identical to TRBD1. The CDR3 is 11 amino acids. Germline lookup yields CDR1 LNHDA and CDR2 SQIVND (reference sequence). Trimming at V came to 6 bases and at J to 11 bases, leaving 4 bases not matched to a gene.

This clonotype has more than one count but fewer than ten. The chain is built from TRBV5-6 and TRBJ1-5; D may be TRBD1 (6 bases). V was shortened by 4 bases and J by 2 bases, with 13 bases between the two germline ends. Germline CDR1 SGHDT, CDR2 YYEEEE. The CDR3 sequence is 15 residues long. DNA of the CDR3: TGTGCCAGCAGCCTGGGGGGGGCTGGCAATCAGCCCCAGCATTTT. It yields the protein CASSLGGAGNQPQHF.

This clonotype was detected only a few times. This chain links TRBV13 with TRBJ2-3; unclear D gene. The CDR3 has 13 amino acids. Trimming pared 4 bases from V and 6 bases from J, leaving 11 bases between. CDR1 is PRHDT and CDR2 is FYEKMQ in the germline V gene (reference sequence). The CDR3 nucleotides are TGTGCCAGCAGCTCCAGAAACCGGGATACGCAGTATTTT. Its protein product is CASSSRNRDTQYF.

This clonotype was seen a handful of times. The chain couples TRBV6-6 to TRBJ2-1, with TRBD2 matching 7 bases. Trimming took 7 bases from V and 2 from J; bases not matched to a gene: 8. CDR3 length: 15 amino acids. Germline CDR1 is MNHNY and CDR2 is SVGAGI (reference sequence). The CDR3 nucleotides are TGTGCCAGCATTGTCTCGGGGGGTCCCTACAATGAGCAGTTCTTC. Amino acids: CASIVSGGPYNEQFF.

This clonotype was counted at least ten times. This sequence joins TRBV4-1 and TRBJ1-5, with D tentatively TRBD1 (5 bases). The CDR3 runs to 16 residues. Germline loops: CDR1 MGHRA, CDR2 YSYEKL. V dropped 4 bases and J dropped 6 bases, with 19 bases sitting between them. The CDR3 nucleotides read TGCGCCAGCAGCCCCGCTCGGACCAGGGTCAGTCAGCCCCAGCATTTT. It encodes CASSPARTRVSQPQHF.

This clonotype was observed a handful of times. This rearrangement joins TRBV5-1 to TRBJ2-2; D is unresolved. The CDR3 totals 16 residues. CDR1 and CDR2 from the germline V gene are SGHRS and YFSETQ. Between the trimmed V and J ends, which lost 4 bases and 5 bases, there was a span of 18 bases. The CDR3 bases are TGCGCCAGCAGCGCCACATCCTACGGTGGGACCGGGGAGCTGTTTTTT. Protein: CASSATSYGGTGELFF.

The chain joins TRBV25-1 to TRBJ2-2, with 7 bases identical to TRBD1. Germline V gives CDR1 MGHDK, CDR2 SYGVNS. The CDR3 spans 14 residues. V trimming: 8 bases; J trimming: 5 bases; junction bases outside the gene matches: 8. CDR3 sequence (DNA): TGTGCCAGCGGGTTAAGGGGGCGAACCGGGGAGCTGTTTTTT. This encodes CASGLRGRTGELFF. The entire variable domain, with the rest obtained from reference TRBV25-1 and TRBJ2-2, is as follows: EADIYQTPRYLVIGTGKKITLECSQTMGHDKMYWYQQDPGMELHLIHYSYGVNSTEKGDLSSESTVSRIRTEHFPLTLESARPSHTSQYLCASGLRGRTGELFFGEGSRLTVL.

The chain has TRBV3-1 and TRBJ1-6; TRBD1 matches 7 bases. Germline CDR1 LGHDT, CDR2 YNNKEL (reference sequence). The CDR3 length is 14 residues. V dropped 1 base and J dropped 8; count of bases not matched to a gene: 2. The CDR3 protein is CASSQGDSYSPLHF. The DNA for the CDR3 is TGTGCCAGCAGCCAAGGGGACAGCTATTCACCCCTCCACTTT.

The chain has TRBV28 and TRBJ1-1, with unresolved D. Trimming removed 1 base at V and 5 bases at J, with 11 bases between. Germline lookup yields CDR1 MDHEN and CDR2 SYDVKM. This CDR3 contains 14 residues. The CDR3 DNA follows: TGTGCCAGCAGTTTATTAGTGGGTCGGACTGAAGCTTTCTTT. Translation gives CASSLLVGRTEAFF.

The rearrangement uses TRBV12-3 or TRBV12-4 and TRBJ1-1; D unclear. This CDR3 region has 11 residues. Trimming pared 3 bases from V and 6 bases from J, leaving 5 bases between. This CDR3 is CASSLVPEAFF. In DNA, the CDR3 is TGTGCCAGCAGTTTGGTCCCTGAAGCTTTCTTT.